The 14 T cell receptor beta chains in this list originate from one sample, sequenced in a study of beta chain features in type 1 diabetes. The entirety of the isolated RNA underwent reverse transcription, so expressed TCRB transcripts were sequenced. The repertoire was sequenced with immunoSEQ multiplex PCR; TCRdb's copy has only in-frame clones and lacks some. The repertoire holds about 150,000 clones, with 11% as singletons. Sequenced input: central memory CD4+ T cells from blood. The source of these receptors is a man younger than 35 in good health.

In this sample, this clone turned up a few times. This chain joins TRBV7-9 and TRBJ1-2; D ambiguous. The germline V gene encodes CDR1 SEHNR and CDR2 FQNEAQ (reference sequence). This CDR3 has 11 residues. V lost 0 bases to trimming and J lost 8 bases, with 4 bases between them. The CDR3 protein is CASSLAMGYTF. CDR3 sequence (DNA): TGTGCCAGCAGCTTAGCGATGGGCTACACCTTC. The full variable domain, in which reference TRBV7-9 and TRBJ1-2 provide the parts outside the CDR3, is DTGVSQNPRHKITKRGQNVTFRCDPISEHNRLYWYRQTLGQGPEFLTYFQNEAQLEKSRLLSDRFSAERPKGSFSTLEIQRTEQGDSAMYLCASSLAMGYTFGSGTRLTVV.

A few counts support this clone. The chain recombines TRBV18 with TRBJ2-3; no definite D call. The V and J ends lost 3 bases and 4 bases respectively, with 5 bases between them. Germline loops: CDR1 KGHSH, CDR2 LQKENI. The CDR3 is 12 residues long. The CDR3 reads CASSPVADTQYF. DNA of the CDR3: TGTGCCAGCTCACCGGTGGCAGATACGCAGTATTTT.

This clone was observed many times. The chain uses TRBV29-1 and TRBJ2-6, with D possibly TRBD1 on 5 matching bases. The germline CDR1 and CDR2 sequences are SQVTM and ANQGSEA. This CDR3 region has 14 residues. Trimming removed 6 bases at V and 0 bases at J, with 9 bases between. CDR3 in amino acids: CSVATASGANVLTF. As DNA, the CDR3 is TGCAGCGTCGCGACAGCCTCTGGGGCCAACGTCCTGACTTTC.

This clone occurred a few times. This chain connects TRBV9 to TRBJ1-2; a weak D match, TRBD1 (5 bases). Germline V CDR1 and CDR2: SGDLS, YYNGEE. V lost 0 bases to trimming and J lost 4 bases, with 10 bases between them. The CDR3 extends over 14 amino acids. CDR3 residues: CASSVVQGTYGYTF. Here the CDR3 DNA reads TGTGCCAGCAGCGTAGTTCAGGGAACCTATGGCTACACCTTC.

CDR3 coding DNA: TGTGCCAGCTCCGAGAGCTCGGGACAGGGGGCGAACGAGCAGTACTTC. This translates into CASSESSGQGANEQYF. This sequence joins TRBV18 and TRBJ2-7, with 12 bases fitting TRBD1. Trimming took 6 bases from V and 5 from J; bases not matched to a gene: 11. Germline V lookup: CDR1 KGHSH, CDR2 LQKENI. This CDR3 is built from 16 residues.

V gene TRBV20-1 combines with J gene TRBJ2-1; D ambiguous. Trimming left V 7 bases short and J 8 bases short, with 12 bases between. The CDR3 is 11 residues long. The V gene's germline CDR1 is DFQATT and CDR2 SNEGSKA (reference sequence). CDR3 coding DNA: TGCAGTGGCGATTCCGGCGATGAGCAGTTCTTC. Residues: CSGDSGDEQFF.

The chain couples TRBV7-2 to TRBJ2-3; 8 bases map to TRBD2. Germline loops: CDR1 SGHTA, CDR2 FQGNSA. V lost 2 bases to trimming and J lost 3 bases; unmatched junction nucleotides: 4. This CDR3 has 15 amino acids. The CDR3 sequence is CASSLKLADTDTQYF. DNA for the CDR3: TGTGCCAGCAGCTTAAAACTAGCGGATACAGATACGCAGTATTTT. Full variable domain (outside the CDR3, taken from reference TRBV7-2 and TRBJ2-3): GAGVSQSPSNKVTEKGKDVELRCDPISGHTALYWYRQSLGQGLEFLIYFQGNSAPDKSGLPSDRFSAERTGGSVSTLTIQRTQQEDSAVYLCASSLKLADTDTQYFGPGTRLTVL.

The rearrangement links TRBV7-2 to TRBJ2-2, with D unresolved. The CDR3 runs 16 residues. CDR1 is SGHTA and CDR2 is FQGNSA in the germline V gene. Trimming left V 5 bases short and J 1 base short, with 14 bases between. CDR3 nucleotide sequence: TGTGCCAGCAGCCCCCTTTCAGTAGGGAACACCGGGGAGCTGTTTTTT. Its protein is CASSPLSVGNTGELFF. Looking up the rest from reference TRBV7-2 and TRBJ2-2 gives the full variable domain: GAGVSQSPSNKVTEKGKDVELRCDPISGHTALYWYRQSLGQGLEFLIYFQGNSAPDKSGLPSDRFSAERTGGSVSTLTIQRTQQEDSAVYLCASSPLSVGNTGELFFGEGSRLTVL.

This clone occurred a few times. V is TRBV4-3 and J is TRBJ1-2; D is ambiguous. Trimming removed 4 bases from V and 6 bases from J, with 18 bases in between. Germline lookup yields CDR1 LGHNA and CDR2 YSLEER. The CDR3 sequence is 15 residues long. The CDR3 reads CASSPSAGTLDGYTF. In nucleotides, the CDR3 is TGCGCCAGCAGCCCTTCTGCGGGCACCCTTGATGGCTACACCTTC.

This clone was observed a handful of times. The chain combines TRBV19 with TRBJ2-1, with 7 bases lining up with TRBD1. The germline V gene encodes CDR1 LNHDA and CDR2 SQIVND (reference sequence). The CDR3 runs to 14 residues. Trimming took 3 bases from V and 2 from J; bases not matched to a gene: 1. The CDR3 loop is CASSMQGAYNEQFF. The CDR3 DNA sequence: TGTGCCAGTAGTATGCAGGGGGCCTACAATGAGCAGTTCTTC.

This clone was counted between two and nine times. This sample includes further DNA sequences coding for the same CDR3. The rearrangement links TRBV5-1 to TRBJ1-1, with D possibly TRBD1 on 5 matching bases. CDR3 size: 13 residues. V lost 0 bases, J lost 4 bases, and 7 bases lay in between. CDR1 is SGHRS, CDR2 YFSETQ, per germline. Here the CDR3 DNA reads TGCGCCAGCAGCTTGGAGGGGCCCACTGAAGCTTTCTTT. Its protein product is CASSLEGPTEAFF.

The chain couples TRBV7-3 to TRBJ2-6; D gene ambiguous. With 5 bases removed from V and 0 bases from J, the gap between germline ends came to 11 bases. There are 16 residues in the CDR3. From germline, CDR1 is SGHTA and CDR2 FQGTGA. CDR3 sequence (DNA): TGTGCCAGCAGCCCGCAGTTGTTCTCTGGGGCCAACGTCCTGACTTTC. Amino acids: CASSPQLFSGANVLTF.

This clone was recorded at least ten times. The rearrangement links TRBV23-1 to TRBJ2-2, with D perhaps TRBD1 (6 bases). TRBV23-1 is noted as an ORF with a role that remains uncertain. Trimming pared 0 bases from V and 3 bases from J, leaving 11 bases between. The CDR3 length is 16 residues. The CDR3, as DNA: TGCGCCAGCAGTCAATCGAAGGGACACGACACCGGGGAGCTGTTTTTT. Its protein is CASSQSKGHDTGELFF.

This chain uses TRBV2 with TRBJ1-5; 11 bases agree with TRBD1. Per the germline V gene, CDR1 is SNHLY and CDR2 is FYNNEI. The CDR3 has 15 amino acids. V shed 4 bases and J 7 bases; nucleotides not matched to a gene: 6. The CDR3 coding sequence is TGTGCCAGCAGTGGGGGACAGGGGGTTTACCAGCCCCAGCATTTT. It translates to CASSGGQGVYQPQHF.